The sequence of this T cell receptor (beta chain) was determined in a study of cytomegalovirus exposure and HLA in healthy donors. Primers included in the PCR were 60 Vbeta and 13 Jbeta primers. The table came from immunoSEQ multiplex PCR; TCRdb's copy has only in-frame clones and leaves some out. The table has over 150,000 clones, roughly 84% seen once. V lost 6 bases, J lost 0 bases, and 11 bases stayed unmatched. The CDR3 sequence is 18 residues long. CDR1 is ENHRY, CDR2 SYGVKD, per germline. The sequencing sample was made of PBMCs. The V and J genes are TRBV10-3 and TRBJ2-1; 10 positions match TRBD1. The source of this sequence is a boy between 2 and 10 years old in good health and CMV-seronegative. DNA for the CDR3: TGTGCCATCAGCGCTGGGACTGGACAGGGGGGCTCCTACAATGAGCAGTTCTTC. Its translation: CAISAGTGQGGSYNEQFF.